These T cell receptor beta chains were read from a single sample in a study of CD8+ T cells in alopecia areata. The assay was immunoSEQ multiplex PCR, and TCRdb's table has in-frame clones only and misses some. The data show around 140,000 clones, 51% seen once. The source was CD4+ T cells sorted from blood, collected at week 0. The receptors originated from a human donor with alopecia areata. CDR3s include the opening cysteine and the closing phenylalanine or tryptophan. A D gene is named only where the DNA matches it firmly. Not every row has a clone size; where given, it reads once, few, many or a size class.

-,TRBJ1-1,TRBV30,-,CAWSGKTGWTEAFF,TGTGCCTGGAGTGGCAAAACAGGGTGGACTGAAGCTTTCTTT
-,TRBJ2-1,TRBV29-1,TRBD2,CSVVGDYLYNEQFF,TGCAGCGTTGTCGGGGACTACTTATACAATGAGCAGTTCTTC
-,TRBJ1-1,TRBV30,-,CAWSGQAEAFF,TGTGCCTGGAGTGGACAAGCTGAAGCTTTCTTT
-,TRBJ1-5,TRBV7-9,-,CASSPGGSGVQHF,TGTGCCAGCAGCCCGGGCGGGTCGGGAGTACAGCATTTT
-,TRBJ2-4,TRBV28,-,CASSLPGVNIQYF,TGTGCCAGCAGTTTACCAGGGGTAAACATTCAGTACTTC
-,TRBJ2-1,TRBV14,TRBD2,CASSQRAGGIYNEQFF,TGTGCCAGCAGCCAAAGGGCGGGAGGAATCTACAATGAGCAGTTCTTC
-,TRBJ2-7,TRBV29-1,TRBD2,CSVGGLPTRGGGSYEQYF,TGCAGCGTCGGAGGCCTTCCTACACGGGGCGGGGGTTCCTACGAGCAGTACTTC
few,TRBJ2-7,TRBV29-1,-,CSVRGGWYEQYF,TGCAGCGTCAGGGGGGGGTGGTACGAGCAGTACTTC
few,TRBJ2-7,TRBV6-5,-,CASSPRRGQTYEQYF,TGTGCCAGCAGTCCCCGGCGGGGGCAAACCTACGAGCAGTACTTC
-,TRBJ1-5,TRBV30,TRBD1,CAWSGTVSNQPQHF,TGTGCTTGGTCCGGGACAGTCAGCAATCAGCCCCAGCATTTT
many,TRBJ2-3,TRBV7-2,TRBD2,CASSSRLASGTDTQYF,TGTGCCAGCAGCTCGAGACTAGCGAGTGGCACAGATACGCAGTATTTT
-,TRBJ2-6,TRBV5-4,-,CASSLRRAGANVLTF,TGTGCCAGCAGCTTGCGCAGGGCTGGGGCCAACGTCCTGACTTTC
-,TRBJ1-1,TRBV4-3,-,CASSQVSGVPEAFF,TGCGCCAGCAGCCAGGTCTCGGGGGTCCCTGAAGCTTTCTTT
-,TRBJ2-5,TRBV6-6,-,CASSWPDREGETQYF,TGTGCCAGCAGTTGGCCGGACAGGGAGGGGGAGACCCAGTACTTC
-,TRBJ2-7,TRBV13,-,CASSQTGTAPYEQYF,TGTGCCAGCAGCCAAACCGGGACGGCCCCCTACGAGCAGTACTTC
-,TRBJ1-3,TRBV6-1,-,CASGQTVSGNTIYF,TGTGCCAGCGGGCAGACAGTCTCTGGAAACACCATATATTTT
-,TRBJ2-7,TRBV14,TRBD2,CASSQTSGGAYEQYF,TGTGCCAGCAGCCAAACTAGCGGGGGAGCCTACGAGCAGTACTTC
-,TRBJ2-6,TRBV4-3,-,CASSQGLSSGANVLTF,TGCGCCAGCAGCCAAGGGCTAAGCTCTGGGGCCAACGTCCTGACTTTC
-,TRBJ2-3,TRBV28,-,CASMALTDTQYF,TGTGCCAGCATGGCCCTCACAGATACGCAGTATTTT
few,TRBJ1-5,TRBV29-1,-,CSVSSTRSQPQHF,TGCAGCGTCAGTTCAACCCGCAGCCAGCCCCAGCATTTT
-,TRBJ2-7,TRBV30,TRBD1,CAWARTGLTYEQYF,TGTGCCTGGGCTCGGACAGGCTTAACCTACGAGCAGTACTTC
-,TRBJ1-2,TRBV30,-,CAWSGGMYGYTF,TGTGCCTGGAGCGGGGGGATGTATGGCTACACCTTC
-,TRBJ2-5,TRBV29-1,TRBD2,CSVVSAGVGTQYF,TGCAGCGTTGTCTCGGCGGGAGTGGGGACCCAGTACTTC
-,TRBJ2-1,TRBV30,TRBD2,CASLSSGTGNEQFF,TGTGCCTCCCTTTCTAGCGGGACTGGCAATGAGCAGTTCTTC
-,TRBJ1-5,TRBV10-2,TRBD1,CASRDRAGQPQHF,TGCGCCAGCCGTGACAGGGCTGGACAGCCCCAGCATTTT
-,TRBJ2-2,TRBV7-2,TRBD1,CASSLGTANTGELFF,TGTGCCAGCAGCCTTGGGACAGCGAACACCGGGGAGCTGTTTTTT
-,TRBJ1-2,TRBV29-1,-,CSVEHSTGRLTF,TGCAGCGTTGAGCACTCCACAGGCAGGTTAACCTTC
few,TRBJ1-2,TRBV4-1,-,CASSQVNYGYTF,TGCGCCAGCAGCCAAGTCAACTATGGCTACACCTTC
few,TRBJ2-4,TRBV2,-,CASSDRTSRLNIQYF,TGTGCCAGCAGTGATAGGACCAGCCGATTAAACATTCAGTACTTC
-,TRBJ1-2,TRBV5-6,-,CASRRRTVYGYTF,TGTGCCAGCAGGAGAAGGACAGTTTATGGCTACACCTTC
-,TRBJ2-7,TRBV9,TRBD2,CASSVEAGGSGEQYF,TGTGCCAGCAGCGTAGAAGCGGGAGGTTCGGGTGAGCAGTACTTC
-,TRBJ2-7,TRBV5-1,-,CASSLGPTGRKSGYEQYF,TGCGCCAGCAGCTTGGGCCCTACCGGGCGTAAGAGCGGCTACGAGCAGTACTTC
-,TRBJ2-1,TRBV29-1,TRBD2,CSVSSGRASYNEQFF,TGCAGCGTCTCTAGCGGGAGGGCCTCCTACAATGAGCAGTTCTTC
-,TRBJ2-5,TRBV30,TRBD2,CAWRSAGAWETQYF,TGTGCCTGGAGGTCGGCGGGAGCTTGGGAGACCCAGTACTTC
few,TRBJ2-7,TRBV7-2,-,CASSLRPGDGGEQYF,TGTGCCAGCAGCTTAAGGCCAGGGGATGGGGGCGAGCAGTACTTC
-,TRBJ1-2,TRBV27,-,CASSSRGDLYGYTF,TGTGCCAGCAGCTCTCGCGGGGACCTCTATGGCTACACCTTC
few,TRBJ2-3,TRBV30,-,CAWAGTRRQGDTQYF,TGTGCCTGGGCGGGGACGCGGCGGCAGGGAGATACGCAGTATTTT
few,TRBJ2-2,TRBV7-3,TRBD1,CASSVQGAYTGELFF,TGTGCCAGCAGCGTACAGGGGGCTTATACCGGGGAGCTGTTTTTT
few,TRBJ2-1,TRBV29-1,TRBD2,CSVDSGGLYNEQFF,TGCAGCGTCGATAGCGGGGGGTTATACAATGAGCAGTTCTTC
-,TRBJ2-2,TRBV5-4,-,CASYRPGEAGELFF,TGTGCCAGCTACCGACCGGGGGAGGCCGGGGAGCTGTTTTTT
-,TRBJ2-3,TRBV5-6,TRBD1,CASSFWDRTTDTQYF,TGTGCCAGCAGCTTCTGGGACAGGACTACAGATACGCAGTATTTT
few,TRBJ2-3,TRBV4-1,TRBD2,CASSQGSGASTDTQYF,TGCGCCAGCAGCCAAGGGAGCGGGGCTAGCACAGATACGCAGTATTTT
-,TRBJ2-3,TRBV9,TRBD1,CASSGQGSPDTQYF,TGTGCCAGCAGCGGACAGGGTTCCCCAGATACGCAGTATTTT
few,TRBJ2-3,TRBV7-9,TRBD2,CASSRDGGLAGVDTQYF,TGTGCCAGCAGCCGGGACGGAGGACTAGCGGGAGTAGATACGCAGTATTTT
-,TRBJ2-3,TRBV6-1,-,CASSEGGLVDTQYF,TGTGCCAGCAGTGAAGGGGGATTAGTTGATACGCAGTATTTT
-,TRBJ2-7,TRBV21-1,-,CASRNRDRTYEQYF,TGTGCCAGCAGGAACCGGGACAGAACCTACGAGCAGTACTTC
few,TRBJ2-7,TRBV7-8,-,CASSFLVGYEQYF,TGTGCCAGCAGCTTCTTGGTAGGATACGAGCAGTACTTC
few,TRBJ2-1,TRBV29-1,-,CSVADEQFF,TGCAGCGTTGCTGATGAGCAGTTCTTC
-,TRBJ2-5,TRBV7-9,TRBD1,CAGRTGGETQYF,TGTGCCGGACGGACAGGGGGCGAGACCCAGTACTTC
once,TRBJ2-2,TRBV2,-,CASSPDRNRELFF,TGTGCCAGCAGTCCGGACAGAAATAGGGAGCTGTTTTTT
-,TRBJ2-2,TRBV13,-,CASSKPPNTGELFF,TGTGCCAGCAGCAAGCCGCCGAACACCGGGGAGCTGTTTTTT
-,TRBJ1-2,TRBV18,TRBD1,CASSPGQGDGYTF,TGTGCCAGCTCACCAGGACAGGGGGACGGCTACACCTTC
few,TRBJ2-3,TRBV7-2,-,CASMEEDTQYF,TGTGCCAGCATGGAGGAGGATACGCAGTATTTT
-,TRBJ1-3,TRBV7-9,-,CASSADTGNTIYF,TGTGCCAGCAGCGCAGACACTGGAAACACCATATATTTT
few,TRBJ2-5,TRBV29-1,-,CSVGLKKETQYF,TGCAGCGTTGGTCTCAAAAAGGAGACCCAGTACTTC
few,TRBJ1-2,TRBV30,-,CAWSPSPSAGYTF,TGTGCCTGGAGTCCGAGTCCCTCGGCGGGCTACACCTTC
few,TRBJ2-7,TRBV28,-,CASSGRDTGVSQYF,TGTGCCAGCAGCGGACGGGACACCGGTGTGTCCCAGTACTTC
few,TRBJ1-5,TRBV4-3,-,CASSQDRVGIAQPQHF,TGCGCCAGCAGCCAAGATCGGGTAGGGATTGCCCAGCCCCAGCATTTT
-,TRBJ2-3,TRBV29-1,TRBD1,CSVRDSPSTDTQYF,TGCAGCGTTCGGGACAGCCCTAGCACAGATACGCAGTATTTT